The text below deals with one T cell receptor (beta chain). CD45RO/CCR7/CD25/CD127/CD95/CD27 separated CD4+ naive, central memory, regulatory and stem cell-like memory cells by sorting. The record originates from a study of beta chain features in type 1 diabetes. Investigators reverse transcribed all isolated RNA, so they sequenced expressed TCRB transcripts. Some clones are missing from TCRdb's copy, which holds only in-frame ones; the method was immunoSEQ multiplex PCR. The data hold roughly 610,000 clones, with about 16% observed a single time. The germline V gene has CDR1 ENHRY and CDR2 SYGVKD. V lost 4 bases to trimming and J lost 0 bases, with 9 bases between them. The CDR3 runs 14 residues.

The genes are TRBV10-3 and TRBJ1-1; D is perhaps TRBD1 (6 bases). The sequenced material came from naive CD4+ T cells from blood. This TCR was sampled from a man aged 18-30 years in good health. The CDR3 loop is CAISGQAMNTEAFF. DNA for the CDR3: TGTGCCATCAGTGGACAGGCTATGAACACTGAAGCTTTCTTT.